The next 32 T cell receptor beta chains were all read from a single sample in a study of neurological immune-mediated disorders. MiXCR, applied by TCRdb to the 5' RACE reads, yields one record per CDR3 protein. The sample lists approximately 20,000 distinct CDR3 sequences, approximately 7.9% occurring once. Sequenced input: CD8+ T cells from blood. The source of these receptors is a woman in her twenties or thirties with HTLV-1-associated myelopathy (HAM/TSP).

V is TRBV5-1 and J is TRBJ2-1; 7 bases are a match to TRBD1. With V trimmed by 4 bases and J by 4 bases, 11 bases remained unmatched. This CDR3 is 16 amino acids long. The germline gives CDR1 SGHRS, CDR2 YFSETQ. The chain's CDR3 is CASSVRDSGFYNEQFF. The DNA of the CDR3 is TGCGCCAGCAGCGTACGGGACAGTGGTTTTTACAATGAGCAGTTCTTC. The complete variable domain, with remaining parts taken from reference TRBV5-1 and TRBJ2-1, reads KAGVTQTPRYLIKTRGQQVTLSCSPISGHRSVSWYQQTPGQGLQFLFEYFSETQRNKGNFPGRFSGRQFSNSRSEMNVSTLELGDSALYLCASSVRDSGFYNEQFFGPGTRLTVL.

This clonotype came up many times. The rearrangement uses TRBV6-5 and TRBJ1-1; no firm D call. Germline CDR1 reads MNHEY; CDR2 reads SVGAGI. The CDR3 spans 13 residues. Trimming took off 6 bases at V and 5 bases at J, with 13 bases between the two ends. The DNA for the CDR3 is TGTGCCAGCAGACCCACTCAGGTAACTGAAGCTTTCTTT. Its protein is CASRPTQVTEAFF.

This clonotype was seen ten or more times. The chain combines TRBV7-9 with TRBJ1-4; D is perhaps TRBD1 (5 bases). V shed 0 bases and J shed 3 bases, with 14 bases lying between them. The CDR3 runs to 17 residues. The germline CDR1 and CDR2 sequences are SEHNR and FQNEAQ (reference sequence). CDR3 sequence: CASSLAPTGASNEKLFF. The CDR3 bases are TGTGCCAGCAGCTTAGCCCCCACCGGGGCGTCTAATGAAAAACTGTTTTTT.

This clonotype was recorded many times. The V call is TRBV7-9, the J call TRBJ2-7; D unclear. CDR3 length: 13 residues. CDR1 SEHNR and CDR2 FQNEAQ come from the germline V gene (reference sequence). The V end was cut by 5 bases, the J end by 4 bases, with 12 bases between. The CDR3 sequence: CASSPTDGYEQYF. The CDR3 DNA reads TGTGCCAGCAGCCCCACCGACGGGTACGAGCAGTACTTC. Full variable domain (remainder filled in from reference TRBV7-9 and TRBJ2-7): DTGVSQNPRHKITKRGQNVTFRCDPISEHNRLYWYRQTLGQGPEFLTYFQNEAQLEKSRLLSDRFSAERPKGSFSTLEIQRTEQGDSAMYLCASSPTDGYEQYFGPGTRLTVT.

This clonotype occurred many times. V is TRBV20-1 and J is TRBJ2-7; the D is unclear. V lost 3 bases and J 4 bases, leaving 10 bases between the germline ends. The CDR3 runs to 12 residues. The germline V gene has CDR1 DFQATT and CDR2 SNEGSKA (reference sequence). The CDR3 DNA follows: TGCAGTGCTAGCCGCTCTGAATACGAGCAGTACTTC. It is translated as CSASRSEYEQYF.

This clonotype was seen at least ten times. The V gene is TRBV7-2, the J gene TRBJ1-1; D possibly corresponds to TRBD1 (5 bases). The V gene's germline CDR1 is SGHTA and CDR2 FQGNSA. This CDR3 contains 17 residues. Trimming pared 1 base from V and 10 bases from J, leaving 25 bases between. This CDR3 reads CASSLDGGGAGSEGAFF. The CDR3 nucleotides are TGTGCCAGCAGCTTAGATGGTGGTGGGGCGGGGTCTGAGGGAGCTTTCTTT.

This clonotype was counted ten times or more. CDR3 residues: CASSWTASSYNSPLHF. As DNA, the CDR3 is TGCGCCAGCAGCTGGACAGCGAGCTCCTATAATTCACCCCTCCACTTT. The V and J genes are TRBV5-1 and TRBJ1-6, with a tentative D call TRBD1 (6 bases). Between the trimmed V and J ends, which lost 3 bases and 0 bases, there was a span of 10 bases. The length of the CDR3 is 16 residues. Germline loops: CDR1 SGHRS, CDR2 YFSETQ. Supplemented by reference TRBV5-1 and TRBJ1-6, the full variable domain reads KAGVTQTPRYLIKTRGQQVTLSCSPISGHRSVSWYQQTPGQGLQFLFEYFSETQRNKGNFPGRFSGRQFSNSRSEMNVSTLELGDSALYLCASSWTASSYNSPLHFGNGTRLTVT.

In its sample, this clonotype was seen many times. The chain joins TRBV20-1 to TRBJ2-7; D not certain. Germline assignment: CDR1 DFQATT and CDR2 SNEGSKA (reference sequence). Trimming pared 5 bases from V and 0 bases from J, leaving 14 bases between. This CDR3 region has 14 residues. This CDR3 reads CSAPPGRDSYEQYF. Written as DNA, the CDR3 is TGCAGTGCTCCCCCCGGAAGAGACTCCTACGAGCAGTACTTC.

This clonotype appeared many times. J is TRBJ2-7 and V is TRBV7-9; D gene unclear. From germline, CDR1 is SEHNR and CDR2 FQNEAQ (reference sequence). This CDR3 has 12 residues. Between the trimmed V and J ends, which lost 5 bases and 4 bases, there was a span of 9 bases. The CDR3 nucleotides are TGTGCCAGCAGCCCGACCCCATACGAGCAGTACTTC. Translated: CASSPTPYEQYF.

This clonotype appeared many times. This rearrangement joins TRBV3-1 to TRBJ2-2; D perhaps matches TRBD2 (7 bases). This CDR3 spans 18 amino acids. The germline V gene encodes CDR1 LGHDT and CDR2 YNNKEL (reference sequence). Trimming removed 4 bases from V and 6 bases from J, with 24 bases in between. The CDR3 nucleotides are TGTGCCAGCAGCCCCGTAGGGGGGGGACCGGGAGGATCCGGGGAGCTGTTTTTT. Encoded protein: CASSPVGGGPGGSGELFF. Variable domain in full (rest from reference TRBV3-1 and TRBJ2-2): DTAVSQTPKYLVTQMGNDKSIKCEQNLGHDTMYWYKQDSKKFLKIMFSYNNKELIINETVPNRFSPKSPDKAHLNLHINSLELGDSAVYFCASSPVGGGPGGSGELFFGEGSRLTVL.

This clonotype was observed at least ten times. The rearrangement links TRBV3-1 to TRBJ1-6; 8 bases align to TRBD1. The CDR3 covers 18 residues. After removal of 0 bases from V and 0 bases from J, the junction contained 4 bases not matched to a gene. Per germline, CDR1 LGHDT and CDR2 YNNKEL (reference sequence). The CDR3 bases are TGTGCCAGCAGCCAAGAGGCAGGGGGCTCCTCCTATAATTCACCCCTCCACTTT. Translation gives CASSQEAGGSSYNSPLHF. The full variable domain, in which reference TRBV3-1 and TRBJ1-6 provide the parts outside the CDR3, is DTAVSQTPKYLVTQMGNDKSIKCEQNLGHDTMYWYKQDSKKFLKIMFSYNNKELIINETVPNRFSPKSPDKAHLNLHINSLELGDSAVYFCASSQEAGGSSYNSPLHFGNGTRLTVT.

This clonotype has ten or more counts. V and J are TRBV3-1 and TRBJ1-3; no firm D call. Germline V gene sequence: CDR1 LGHDT, CDR2 YNNKEL (reference sequence). V shed 1 base and J shed 1 base, with 8 bases lying between them. The CDR3 is made up of 15 amino acids. CDR3: CASSQGAGSGNTIYF. The CDR3 DNA is TGTGCCAGCAGCCAAGGGGCGGGATCTGGAAACACCATATATTTT.

This clonotype was counted many times. This chain uses TRBV5-5 with TRBJ2-7; D tentatively reads TRBD1 or TRBD2 (5 bases each). V was pared by 2 bases and J by 1 base, with 19 bases between. Per the germline V gene, CDR1 is SGHKS and CDR2 is YYEKEE (reference sequence). The CDR3 length is 17 residues. CDR3 nucleotides: TGTGCCAGCAGCTTCCGGGACGGAGTACTCGTATCCTACGAGCAGTACTTC. Amino acids: CASSFRDGVLVSYEQYF.

This clonotype was counted many times. The chain is built from TRBV6-5 and TRBJ2-3, with 10 bases matching TRBD2. The V and J ends lost 6 bases and 4 bases, in that order; junction bases with no gene match: 7. CDR3 length: 15 residues. CDR1 MNHEY and CDR2 SVGAGI come from the germline V gene. CDR3 nucleotide sequence: TGTGCCAGCAGCCGACAGCGGGGGGGAGCAGATACGCAGTATTTT. Residues: CASSRQRGGADTQYF.

This clonotype has ten or more counts. The gene calls are TRBV7-9 and TRBJ2-5; D is unclear. Between the trimmed V and J ends, which lost 1 base and 0 bases, there was a span of 9 bases. This CDR3 spans 15 amino acids. Germline V gene data show CDR1 as SEHNR and CDR2 as FQNEAQ (reference sequence). The CDR3 DNA reads TGTGCCAGCAGCTTAGGGCAGACGTACCAAGAGACCCAGTACTTC. It codes for CASSLGQTYQETQYF.

This clonotype has ten or more counts. V gene TRBV7-9 combines with J gene TRBJ1-4; possibly TRBD1 for D (6 bases). V was shortened by 8 bases and J by 4 bases, with 14 bases between the two germline ends. Germline assignment: CDR1 SEHNR and CDR2 FQNEAQ (reference sequence). This CDR3 has 14 amino acids. The chain's CDR3 is CASSDTGINEKLFF. The CDR3 region has the DNA TGTGCCAGCTCCGACACAGGGATTAATGAAAAACTGTTTTTT.

There are many counts of this clonotype. The V and J genes are TRBV5-1 and TRBJ1-6; D is unresolved. The germline V and J ends were trimmed by 8 bases and 2 bases, with 17 bases remaining between them. The germline V gene has CDR1 SGHRS and CDR2 YFSETQ. CDR3 length: 16 residues. CDR3 DNA sequence: TGCGCCAGACATGGTGATCAGCGAGCCTATAATTCACCCCTCCACTTT. It is translated as CARHGDQRAYNSPLHF.

This clonotype was counted ten times or more. This chain joins TRBV27 and TRBJ2-3; 7 nucleotides line up with TRBD2. Germline-derived CDR1 and CDR2 are MNHEY and SMNVEV (reference sequence). V lost 5 bases to trimming and J lost 4 bases; unmatched junction nucleotides: 9. The CDR3 runs to 15 residues. CDR3 sequence: CASSRGGGSADTQYF. CDR3 sequence (DNA): TGTGCCAGCAGTCGCGGCGGGGGTTCCGCAGATACGCAGTATTTT.

At least ten counts were recorded for this clonotype. The chain links TRBV5-1 to TRBJ2-2; D might be TRBD1 or TRBD2, each matching 6 bases. Germline V gene sequence: CDR1 SGHRS, CDR2 YFSETQ. The CDR3 runs to 15 residues. V was clipped by 2 bases and J by 1 base, with 9 bases between them. The CDR3 is CASSFGGQNTGELFF. Written as DNA, the CDR3 is TGCGCCAGCAGCTTCGGGGGCCAGAACACCGGGGAGCTGTTTTTT.

On this clonotype itself: Mismatch with germline at one junction end may stem from a read error. The chain carries TRBV15 and TRBJ2-7, with 9 positions matching TRBD2. The CDR3 runs 16 residues. CDR1 is LNHNV, CDR2 YYDKDF, per germline (reference sequence). The CDR3 DNA reads TGTGTCACCAGCAGAGATATGGCGGGGGGGTACTACGAGCAGTACTTC. As protein: CVTSRDMAGGYYEQYF.

This clonotype was observed at least ten times. This CDR3 is CASSLFRTGPRTEAFF. The CDR3 DNA reads TGCGCCAGCAGCTTGTTTCGGACAGGGCCTCGGACTGAAGCTTTCTTT. The genes are TRBV5-1 and TRBJ1-1, with 8 positions matching TRBD1. Looked up from germline, CDR1 is SGHRS and CDR2 is YFSETQ. This CDR3 comprises 16 residues. V lost 1 base to trimming and J lost 5 bases; unmatched junction nucleotides: 10.

This clonotype was recorded at least ten times. The gene calls are TRBV6-5 and TRBJ1-1, with a tentative D call TRBD1 (6 bases). Germline assignment: CDR1 MNHEY and CDR2 SVGAGI. The V and J ends lost 5 bases and 3 bases respectively, with 10 bases between them. The CDR3 is made up of 13 amino acids. In nucleotides, the CDR3 is TGTGCCAGCAGTGGACCAGGGGACACTGAAGCTTTCTTT. Translation: CASSGPGDTEAFF.

This clonotype showed up many times. This chain uses TRBV6-6 with TRBJ2-1; a possible D gene is TRBD1 (6 bases). Trimming stripped 7 bases from V and 0 bases from J, with 13 bases between. The CDR3 loop spans 15 amino acids. Germline V gene sequence: CDR1 MNHNY, CDR2 SVGAGI (reference sequence). CDR3: CASKESDSSYNEQFF. The CDR3 DNA is TGTGCCAGCAAAGAATCGGACAGCTCCTACAATGAGCAGTTCTTC.

This clonotype was observed many times. The gene calls are TRBV27 and TRBJ1-6; D unclear. Germline CDR1 and CDR2: MNHEY and SMNVEV (reference sequence). CDR3 length equals 13 residues. The V end lost 4 bases, the J end lost 9 bases, and 10 bases lay between the germline ends. The CDR3 nucleotides read TGTGCCAGCAGTTATCTTTGGGGTTCACCCCTCCACTTT. Protein product: CASSYLWGSPLHF.

This clonotype was seen more than once but under ten times. V gene TRBV10-3 combines with J gene TRBJ2-3; 9 bases align to TRBD2. CDR3 size: 16 residues. Germline assignment: CDR1 ENHRY and CDR2 SYGVKD. J lost 6 bases, V lost 2 bases, and 9 bases had no gene match. This CDR3 reads CAISEGGGAVTDTQYF. In DNA, the CDR3 is TGTGCCATCAGTGAGGGCGGGGGGGCGGTGACGGATACGCAGTATTTT.

This clonotype has a count of ten or more. J is TRBJ2-1 and V is TRBV27; tentatively, D is TRBD2 (6 bases). The ends were cut back, 8 bases at V and 3 bases at J, with 14 bases in the middle. Germline V gives CDR1 MNHEY, CDR2 SMNVEV (reference sequence). This CDR3 has 14 residues. The chain's CDR3 is CASRVAEYYNEQFF. The CDR3 bases are TGTGCCAGCCGTGTAGCGGAATACTACAATGAGCAGTTCTTC.

This clonotype was found many times. The gene calls are TRBV27 and TRBJ2-7; D is tentatively TRBD1 or TRBD2 (5 bases each). Trimming removed 3 bases from V and 6 bases from J, with 9 bases in between. This CDR3 has 12 residues. Germline V gene data show CDR1 as MNHEY and CDR2 as SMNVEV (reference sequence). The CDR3 nucleotides read TGTGCCAGCAGTTTTTCCGGGGCCGAGCAGTACTTC. Protein: CASSFSGAEQYF.

This clonotype came up many times. This sequence joins TRBV29-1 and TRBJ1-1; D is ambiguous. The germline V and J ends were trimmed by 7 bases and 5 bases, with 17 bases remaining between them. CDR1 is SQVTM, CDR2 ANQGSEA, per germline. This CDR3 is built from 13 residues. The DNA of the CDR3 is TGCAGCGCAAATGGTGTTCCCGAAACTGAAGCTTTCTTT. Translating it yields CSANGVPETEAFF. The whole variable domain, remainder taken from reference TRBV29-1 and TRBJ1-1, is SAVISQKPSRDICQRGTSLTIQCQVDSQVTMMFWYRQQPGQSLTLIATANQGSEATYESGFVIDKFPISRPNLTFSTLTVSNMSPEDSSIYLCSANGVPETEAFFGQGTRLTVV.

This clonotype was seen ten or more times. The chain uses TRBV12-3 or TRBV12-4 and TRBJ2-3; 10 bases map to TRBD2. The CDR3 is made up of 14 amino acids. Trimming took 6 bases from V and 5 from J; bases not matched to a gene: 5. CDR3 coding DNA: TGTGCCAGCAGGCCGGGACTAGCGCAAGATACGCAGTATTTT. It translates to CASRPGLAQDTQYF.

At least ten counts were recorded for this clonotype. This chain uses TRBV6-5 with TRBJ1-2, with D tentatively TRBD1 (6 bases). The germline V gene encodes CDR1 MNHEY and CDR2 SVGAGI. The CDR3 is made up of 14 amino acids. V was pared by 0 bases and J by 4 bases, with 9 bases between. DNA for the CDR3: TGTGCCAGCAGTTACTCGGCAGGGGTCTATGGCTACACCTTC. Translation: CASSYSAGVYGYTF.

This clonotype was detected only a few times. The chain combines TRBV30 with TRBJ2-2; TRBD1 matches at 7 bases. The CDR3 extends over 13 amino acids. V shed 2 bases, J shed 3 bases, and the junction held 0 bases outside the gene matches. The germline gives CDR1 GTSNPN, CDR2 SVGIG (reference sequence). The CDR3 sequence: CAWSTGDTGELFF. DNA for the CDR3: TGTGCCTGGAGTACAGGGGACACCGGGGAGCTGTTTTTT. The whole variable domain, filled in from reference TRBV30 and TRBJ2-2, reads SQTIHQWPATLVQPVGSPLSLECTVEGTSNPNLYWYRQAAGRGLQLLFYSVGIGQISSEVPQNLSASRPQDRQFILSSKKLLLSDSGFYLCAWSTGDTGELFFGEGSRLTVL.

This clonotype was counted at least ten times. The chain is built from TRBV20-1 and TRBJ2-3; the match to TRBD2 covers 8 bases. With 6 bases clipped from V and 5 bases from J, the junction kept 13 bases outside the gene matches. CDR3 size: 15 residues. From germline, CDR1 is DFQATT and CDR2 SNEGSKA (reference sequence). The CDR3 protein is CSADRTSWVGDTQYF. Written as DNA, the CDR3 is TGCAGTGCCGATAGGACTAGCTGGGTGGGAGATACGCAGTATTTT.